Given below is one TCR beta chain in context. Its antigen has not been determined. Per-nucleotide qualities are absent, and no much larger clonotype sits a single base away. Sample time point, as interpreted from the label and publication: baseline, week 1 (first vaccination visit). This specimen's treatment or condition label, interpreted: pre-vaccination baseline after standard-of-care therapy. All donors had newly diagnosed IDH1-mutant astrocytomas of WHO grade 3 or 4 that showed loss of nuclear ATRX. The samples were drawn from NOA16, a multicentre, single-arm, open-label phase I trial in Germany that tested a mutant IDH1 peptide vaccine in humans for the first time. Visit V03 blood draws served as the baseline sample for immunogenicity testing. Genomic DNA for TCRB sequencing was extracted from EDTA blood using the DNeasy Blood and Tissue Kit. The germline V gene sets CDR1 to MGHRA and CDR2 to YSYEKL. At the junction V is shortened by 2 bases and J by 0 bases; bases outside the gene matches: 17. Measured from the cysteine to the phenylalanine, the CDR3 is 21 residues long. Only CDR3 DNA is held: 63 bases, read in frame from base 1.

This sample was taken from a study of a mutant IDH1 vaccine in newly diagnosed glioma (dated by TCRdb to 2020 to 2023). Regarding the research as a whole: Of the 32 patients who were treated, about 60% were male and roughly 38% were female, and the mean age was around 41 years. Before enrollment, most patients had been given radiochemotherapy with temozolomide as standard therapy, while the rest had received either radiotherapy alone or temozolomide alone. Six visits were used for peripheral blood collection: V03 (baseline), V05, V07, V10, V12 and V13. Longitudinal TCRB deep sequencing was done for 25 treated patients, wherever samples were available for exploratory analyses.

The library came from the immunoSEQ multiplex PCR assay. Rearranged TCR beta chain sequences were amplified with the hsTCRB Kit following the manufacturer's protocol. TCRB libraries were sequenced on an Illumina MiSeq. In the paper's pipeline: The kit vendor's proprietary platform handled demultiplexing, trimming and gene mapping. Not all clones reach the TCRdb copy of this immuneACCESS table, which keeps in-frame sequences only. Checked studies attribute under half of the gap to unresolved V genes and leave the rest unexplained. That table is the source of V, J and clone size, and D and trimming were worked out from the DNA. The sample profile shows 80,000 to 100,000 clones; 80% of them were found once. The ten most abundant clones make up less than 9.5% of the sample. Study-wide findings and limitations: Pseudoprogression appeared unrelated to alterations in the top peripheral T cell clonotypes detected by TCRB sequencing. It was noted by the authors that analyses of patient blood samples could not be reproduced owing to sample limitations. PBMC samples for TCRB deep sequencing were selected based on availability. Immune responses induced by the vaccine were seen in over 90% of patients across multiple MHC alleles.

The sequenced sample was PBMCs, obtained from a glioma patient treated with radiotherapy, temozolomide or both. The chain is made from TRBV4-1 and TRBJ1-3, with 9 bases aligning to TRBD1. This clonotype was obtained from a man aged 35-49 years with glioma. The DNA is TGCGCCAGCAGCCAAACAGGGGGCCTGGGAATTTGGGAGCGCTCTGGAAACACCATATATTTT. Translated, it reads CASSQTGGLGIWERSGNTIYF.